The T cell receptor beta chain described here comes from a study of blood T cell repertoires in COVID-19 (dated by TCRdb to the early 2020s). About the investigation overall: Samples covering the acute and convalescent phases of COVID-19 were provided by collaborators in the United States, Italy and Spain. The material from the prospective study consisted of cDNA or gDNA derived from T cells, B-cell-depleted T cells, or PBMCs. Deeply sampled blood TCRbeta repertoires from subjects exposed to, actively infected with, or recovered from COVID-19 were included in the dataset. The repertoires were made available in a free public database intended to serve as a resource for research on the immune response to SARS-CoV-2. Samples came from the ongoing ImmuneRACE study (first 160 participants) plus 1,254 subjects from 6 global collaborators. Nearly every sample came with metadata listing a de-identified subject ID, COVID-19 status, age in years and sex. Where available, HLA class I and class II types were obtained from metadata supplied by the sample provider rather than from assay-based typing. What the study reported, not specific to this receptor: The quantity of clinical and demographic metadata differed by source and by participant and was supplied without curation.

Participants in the prospective study were aged roughly 18 to 90 years, lived in about two dozen United States geographic areas, and enrolled through a virtual design. To assign participants to cohorts, the prospective study relied on clinical history that participants themselves reported in a screening survey and a study questionnaire. ImmuneRACE Cohort 3 recovered participants were defined by two consecutive negative NP/OP PCR tests, healthcare professional clearance, or symptom resolution. Mobile phlebotomists in the prospective study collected whole blood, serum and a nasopharyngeal or oropharyngeal swab from every participant. Prospective study participants could optionally give additional blood draws and questionnaires over a 2-month period. Blood samples from the prospective study were shipped frozen or at room temperature prior to DNA extraction. TCRbeta CDR3 regions were amplified from genomic DNA using the immunoSEQ Assay, a bias-controlled multiplex PCR. Under the source paper's analysis protocol: The number of nucleated cells in each sample was estimated from the amplification of reference gene primers within the assay. Sequence reads were collapsed and filtered to measure the absolute abundance of every unique TCRbeta CDR3 rearrangement. For each sample, productive Simpson clonality was calculated as the square root of Simpson's diversity index across productive rearrangements. TCRdb stores this immuneACCESS table with in-frame sequences only. Part of the clones is absent; in the studies checked, under half of the shortfall reflects unresolved V genes, and no reason is known for the rest. V, J and clone size are taken as reported in that table, and D and trimming were inferred from the DNA itself. The sample table shows 250,000 or so clones, and around nine tenths are seen once. Approximately 9.5% of the sample lies in the top ten.

Measured from the cysteine to the phenylalanine, the CDR3 is 13 residues long. Just CDR3 DNA is preserved here, 39 bases in frame from base 1. The germline V gene specifies MGHRA as CDR1 and YSYEKL as CDR2. Trimming costs V 4 bases and J 12 bases, and their ends lie 19 bases apart. Points on this clone: Its antigen remains undetermined. Base-call qualities are not available, and no considerably larger clone is one nucleotide away.

This receptor chain uses TRBV4-1 and TRBJ2-7; the D gene is perhaps TRBD2, from 6 matching bases. Sequenced sample: PBMCs or T cells enriched from blood (not recorded which). The receptor was isolated from a middle-aged man who had recovered from COVID-19. Read as DNA, the sequence is TGCGCCAGCAGCCCGTTGGGCGGGGCCTGGCTGTACTTC. This gives the protein CASSPLGGAWLYF.